This is a list of T cell receptor beta chains from one sample in a study of T-cell memory formation after mild COVID-19. TCRdb reprocessed the 5' RACE reads with MiXCR, giving one entry per CDR3 protein. The table shows roughly 260,000 distinct CDR3 sequences, with around 15% occurring only once. Sequencing was done on a sample of PBMCs or a T cell subset sorted from them (not recorded which). Receptors were obtained from a man aged 18 to 35 who had mild COVID-19 (a few samples of this study predate the infection). Cell type and time point are not known. Each CDR3 is given with its conserved first and last residue. The order of the fields is J gene, D gene, clone size, V gene, CDR3 DNA, CDR3 protein. The D gene is left open where the match is weak. Rows may omit the clone size; those that give it use once, few, many or a size class.

>TRBJ1-1|-|few|TRBV7-3
TGTGCCAGCAGCTTATTGGGCGAGAACACTGAAGCTTTCTTT
CASSLLGENTEAFF
>TRBJ2-1|TRBD2|-|TRBV5-5
TGTGCCAGCGCCCGGGGGGGCGACTACAATGAGCAGTTCTTC
CASARGGDYNEQFF
>TRBJ2-2|-|few|TRBV7-3
TGTGCCAGCAGCGTTCCAGGGTCCGGGGAGCTGTTTTTT
CASSVPGSGELFF
>TRBJ1-1|-|few|TRBV2
TGTGCCAGCAGTGAAGGGGGTGAAGCTTTCTTT
CASSEGGEAFF
>TRBJ2-7|TRBD1|many|TRBV5-1
TGCGCCAGCAGAAGTCCCGGGACAGTAAACGACGAGCAGTACTTC
CASRSPGTVNDEQYF
>TRBJ2-5|-|-|TRBV18
TGTGCCAGCTCACCACGGTATAAGGTGCCGGAGACCCAGTACTTC
CASSPRYKVPETQYF
>TRBJ2-7|-|-|TRBV6-5
TGTGCCAGCAGTTATCAGGGGGGGACTTACGAGCAGTACTTC
CASSYQGGTYEQYF
>TRBJ2-3|TRBD1|few|TRBV4-2
TGTGCCAGCAGCCAAGTGGGGACAGTCACAGATACGCAGTATTTT
CASSQVGTVTDTQYF
>TRBJ2-2|-|-|TRBV4-2
TGTGCCAGCAGCCGGGAGGCGAACACCGGGGAGCTGTTTTTT
CASSREANTGELFF
>TRBJ2-7|-|-|TRBV6-2/TRBV6-3
TGTGCCAGCAGAGTCTGGGTCAGGGCCTACGAGCAGTACTTC
CASRVWVRAYEQYF
>TRBJ1-2|-|-|TRBV20-1
TGCAGTGCTAGAGATGTTTTAAGGGCTGTAGGAGGCTACACCTTC
CSARDVLRAVGGYTF
>TRBJ1-2|-|-|TRBV4-2
TGTGCCAGCAGCCAAGTAACGGGAGGAGGGGACGGCTATGGCTACACCTTC
CASSQVTGGGDGYGYTF
>TRBJ2-7|-|-|TRBV9
TGTGCCAGCAGCGTAGACTCGAGAGCCTACGAGCAGTACTTC
CASSVDSRAYEQYF
>TRBJ2-1|-|few|TRBV7-9
TGTGCCAGCAGCTTACTAGCTGGTGAGCAGTTCTTC
CASSLLAGEQFF
>TRBJ1-1|-|once|TRBV6-5
TGTGCCAGCAGAACACCCAGGGAAGAGGTAGCTTTCTTT
CASRTPREEVAFF
>TRBJ2-2|TRBD1|-|TRBV12-3/TRBV12-4
TGTGCCAGCACCGGGACAGGGGGCCGCACCGGGGAGCTGTTTTTT
CASTGTGGRTGELFF
>TRBJ1-2|-|-|TRBV7-2
TGTGCCAGCAGCCGGATCAGACGGGAGACAGAGTCCTATGGCTACACCTTC
CASSRIRRETESYGYTF
>TRBJ1-5|-|-|TRBV7-2
TGTGCCAGCAGCTTACAGGGAACGACCAATCAGCCCCAGCATTTT
CASSLQGTTNQPQHF
>TRBJ2-2|-|-|TRBV20-1
TGCAGTGCTAACCGTGGCATAACCGGGGAGCTGTTTTTT
CSANRGITGELFF
>TRBJ1-6|-|-|TRBV10-3
TGTGCCACTCGGGCAGGGCTAGACAATTCACCCCTCCACTTT
CATRAGLDNSPLHF
>TRBJ1-1|-|-|TRBV7-2
TGTGCCAGCAGCCGGGGCCAGGGGTCATCCCTTGGAGCTTTCTTT
CASSRGQGSSLGAFF
>TRBJ2-3|TRBD1|many|TRBV29-1
TGCAGCGCCGGACAGGGGGCTAGCACAGATACGCAGTATTTT
CSAGQGASTDTQYF
>TRBJ2-5|TRBD2|-|TRBV19
TGTGCCAGTAGTCGGACTAGCAGTAGACAAGAGACCCAGTACTTC
CASSRTSSRQETQYF
>TRBJ1-4|TRBD1|many|TRBV7-9
TGTGCCAGCAGCCTACAGGGGGACTATGAAAAACTGTTTTTT
CASSLQGDYEKLFF
>TRBJ2-2|TRBD2|few|TRBV10-3
TGTGCCATCAGTGAGTCGGGACTAGCCAACACCGGGGAGCTGTTTTTT
CAISESGLANTGELFF
>TRBJ1-3|-|few|TRBV6-2/TRBV6-3
TGTGCCAGCAGTTACGGTCGACTTGGAAACACCATATATTTT
CASSYGRLGNTIYF
>TRBJ1-5|TRBD1|-|TRBV7-2
TGTGCCAGCAGCTTAAGAGGGGGACAGGGCAATCAGCCCCAGCATTTT
CASSLRGGQGNQPQHF
>TRBJ2-7|-|-|TRBV4-3
TGCGCCAGCAGCCAGACGCCAGGGTCCTACGAGCAGTACTTC
CASSQTPGSYEQYF
>TRBJ2-2|TRBD2|few|TRBV2
TGTGCCAGCAGTGAACTAGCGGGGAACACCGGGGAGCTGTTTTTT
CASSELAGNTGELFF
>TRBJ2-3|TRBD1|few|TRBV10-2
TGCGCCAGCAGTTTACAGGGGGAGAATACGCAGTATTTT
CASSLQGENTQYF
>TRBJ1-6|-|few|TRBV7-9
TGTGCCAGCAGTCCCTTTCTCTCCTATAATTCACCCCTCCACTTT
CASSPFLSYNSPLHF
>TRBJ2-2|TRBD1|-|TRBV6-4
TGTGCCAGCAGTGACTGGGACAGGGCCCCTTGGGACGCCGGGGAGCTGTTTTTT
CASSDWDRAPWDAGELFF
>TRBJ2-1|-|-|TRBV14
TGTGCCAGCAGCCAAGAGCTGGCAGGGGATGAGCAGTTCTTC
CASSQELAGDEQFF
>TRBJ2-1|-|-|TRBV24-1
TGTGCCACCAAGGACCACCGGAATGAGCAGTTCTTC
CATKDHRNEQFF
>TRBJ1-5|-|few|TRBV3-1
TGTGCCAGCGGCGGGACCTCCCGGGCCCCCCAGCATTTT
CASGGTSRAPQHF
>TRBJ2-2|-|-|TRBV18
TGTGCCAGCTCGCACGACCCCGGGGAGCCGTTGGACACCGGGGAGCTGTTTTTT
CASSHDPGEPLDTGELFF
>TRBJ1-1|-|-|TRBV29-1
TGCAGCGTCTCAGGGCGGAACACTGAAGCTTTCTTT
CSVSGRNTEAFF
>TRBJ1-2|TRBD1|many|TRBV5-1
TGCGCCAGCAGCTGGGAACAGGGGGCTTATGGCTACACCTTC
CASSWEQGAYGYTF
>TRBJ2-7|TRBD2|-|TRBV20-1
TGCAGTGCCCGCCAGACTAGCGGGGGGCCCTACGAGCAGTACTTC
CSARQTSGGPYEQYF